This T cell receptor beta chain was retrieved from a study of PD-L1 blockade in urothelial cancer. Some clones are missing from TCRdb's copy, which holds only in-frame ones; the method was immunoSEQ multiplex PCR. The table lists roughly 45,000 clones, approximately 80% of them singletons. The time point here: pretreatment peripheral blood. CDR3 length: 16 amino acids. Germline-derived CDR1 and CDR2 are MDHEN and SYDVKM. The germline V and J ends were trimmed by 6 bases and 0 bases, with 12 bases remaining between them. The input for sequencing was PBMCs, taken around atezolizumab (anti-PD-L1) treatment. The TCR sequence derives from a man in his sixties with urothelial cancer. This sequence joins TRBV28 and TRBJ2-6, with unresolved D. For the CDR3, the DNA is TGTGCCAGCAGCCAGGCCGCCCTCTCTGGGGCCAACGTCCTGACTTTC. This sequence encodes CASSQAALSGANVLTF.